The 5 T cell receptor beta chains in this list originate from one sample, sequenced in a study of blood T cell repertoires in COVID-19. Repertoires were generated with immunoSEQ multiplex PCR, while TCRdb's copy carries only in-frame clones and drops some. The sample carries 250,000 to 300,000 clones, approximately 90% recorded once. Material: PBMCs or T cells enriched from blood (not recorded which). Receptors were obtained from a woman aged 40 to 49 with acute COVID-19.

The chain carries TRBV29-1 and TRBJ1-1, with a possible D match to TRBD1 (5 bases). Looked up from germline, CDR1 is SQVTM and CDR2 is ANQGSEA. The CDR3 runs to 11 residues. V lost 4 bases and J 4 bases, leaving 7 bases between the germline ends. The CDR3 region is CSVVGGTEAFF. The DNA for the CDR3 is TGCAGCGTTGTGGGGGGCACTGAAGCTTTCTTT.

V usage is TRBV7-2 and J usage is TRBJ2-1; 13 bases map to TRBD2. J gave up 9 bases and V 5 bases, and 7 bases lay outside the gene matches. Germline V gene lookup returns CDR1 SGHTA and CDR2 FQGNSA. This CDR3 is 15 amino acids long. The CDR3 is CASSRGLAGAGEQFF. The DNA for the CDR3 is TGTGCCAGCAGCCGTGGACTAGCGGGAGCGGGTGAGCAGTTCTTC.

V and J are TRBV7-2 and TRBJ1-4; a possible D gene is TRBD1 (6 bases). V was clipped by 8 bases and J by 0 bases, with 22 bases between them. CDR1 is SGHTA and CDR2 is FQGNSA in the germline V gene. The CDR3 covers 18 residues. CDR3 sequence: CASSNVGGFGSTNEKLFF. In DNA, the CDR3 is TGTGCCAGCTCCAACGTAGGGGGATTCGGATCAACTAATGAAAAACTGTTTTTT.

The chain couples TRBV5-1 to TRBJ1-5; a possible D gene is TRBD1 (6 bases). Germline CDR1 reads SGHRS; CDR2 reads YFSETQ. This CDR3 region has 15 residues. V lost 3 bases to trimming and J lost 3 bases, with 13 bases between them. In DNA, the CDR3 is TGCGCCAGCAGCTCGGACGGACAGCCCAATCAGCCCCAGCATTTT. This codes for CASSSDGQPNQPQHF.

V usage is TRBV7-9 and J usage is TRBJ1-1; perhaps TRBD1 as D (5 bases). Germline assignment: CDR1 SEHNR and CDR2 FQNEAQ (reference sequence). The CDR3 loop spans 15 amino acids. Trimming took off 4 bases at V and 1 base at J, with 13 bases between the two ends. The CDR3 region has the DNA TGTGCCAGCAGCTCACGGGGGTTCCCGAACACTGAAGCTTTCTTT. It encodes CASSSRGFPNTEAFF.